A selection of T cell receptor beta chains follows, all from one sample in a study of patients and donors after allogeneic stem cell transplantation. TCRdb reprocessed the RT-PCR reads via MiXCR and lists one record per CDR3 protein. The data contain roughly 880,000 distinct CDR3 sequences, 18% of them singletons. The sample comprised blood, either unsorted or a sorted T cell fraction (not recorded which). All receptors derive from a human donor who was either an allogeneic HSCT recipient or a stem cell or donor lymphocyte infusion donor (not recorded which). It is not recorded whose cells these are; they may come from a transplant donor. Each CDR3 is given with its conserved first and last residue. D genes are given only for firm matches. Not all rows give a size; the values are once, few, many and, for expanded clones, a class.

TRBJ2-1 | NA | many | TRBV12-3/TRBV12-4 | TGTGCCAGCAGTTTTCCAGGACAGAACAATGAGCAGTTCTTC | CASSFPGQNNEQFF
TRBJ2-3 | NA | NA | TRBV10-3 | TGTGCCATCAGTGAGCGAAAGACACCAAACACAGATACGCAGTATTTT | CAISERKTPNTDTQYF
TRBJ1-1 | NA | few | TRBV15 | TGTGCCACCAGCAGAGCAGGGTACACTGAAGCTTTCTTT | CATSRAGYTEAFF
TRBJ2-7 | NA | NA | TRBV4-1 | TGCGCCAGCAGCCAAGAGGGTGGGACCCGGCGGCAGTACTTC | CASSQEGGTRRQYF
TRBJ2-3 | NA | few | TRBV29-1 | TGCAGCGTACGCCGGGATCCGTCCACAGATACGCAGTATTTT | CSVRRDPSTDTQYF
TRBJ2-7 | NA | NA | TRBV20-1 | TGCAGTGCTACCCCCAAGGGCCCGTCCTACGAGCAGTACTTC | CSATPKGPSYEQYF
TRBJ2-6 | TRBD1 | many | TRBV5-1 | TGCGCCAGCAGCTTATCGCCGGGACAGTCCCAATGGGTGACTTTC | CASSLSPGQSQWVTF
TRBJ1-3 | TRBD1 | NA | TRBV7-8 | TGTGCCAGCAGCCCAACGGACAGGGAGGCGGGAAACACCATATATTTT | CASSPTDREAGNTIYF
TRBJ2-1 | TRBD2 | NA | TRBV5-5 | TGTGCCAGCAGCGAGCTAGCGGGAGGCTACAATGAGCAGTTCTTC | CASSELAGGYNEQFF
TRBJ2-3 | TRBD2 | NA | TRBV27 | TGTGCCAGCAGTCACTGGACTAGCGCGACTAGCACAGATACGCAGTATTTT | CASSHWTSATSTDTQYF
TRBJ2-7 | TRBD1 | NA | TRBV15 | TGTGCCACCAGCACTTCGGGACAGTTCTACGAGCAGTACTTC | CATSTSGQFYEQYF
TRBJ2-7 | NA | NA | TRBV5-1 | TGCGCCAGCAGCTTCGGGACTCCCGGGGGCTACGAGCAGTACTTC | CASSFGTPGGYEQYF
TRBJ1-5 | NA | NA | TRBV18 | TGTGCCAGCTCACCAATACAGGGAAATCAGCCCCAGCATTTT | CASSPIQGNQPQHF
TRBJ2-1 | TRBD2 | NA | TRBV7-6 | TGTGCCAGCAGCCCCCTCGTTGGGCGGGGGAGGGACAATGAGCAGTTCTTC | CASSPLVGRGRDNEQFF
TRBJ2-1 | NA | many | TRBV7-8 | TGTGCCAGCAGCTTGGGACCTCGCGGCCTCTCGTGGGAGCAGTTCTTC | CASSLGPRGLSWEQFF
TRBJ2-5 | NA | few | TRBV4-2 | TGTGCCAGCAGCCAAGGGGAAGTCCAAGAGACCCAGTACTTC | CASSQGEVQETQYF
TRBJ1-6 | NA | few | TRBV4-1 | TGCGCCAGCAGCTCGTCGACTAATTCACCCCTCCACTTT | CASSSSTNSPLHF
TRBJ2-1 | NA | many | TRBV10-3 | TGTGCCATCAGAGAAAACAATGAGCAGTTCTTC | CAIRENNEQFF
TRBJ2-7 | TRBD2 | NA | TRBV20-1 | TGCAGTGCTAGGTCGGCGGGGGGACTTTACGAGCAGTACTTC | CSARSAGGLYEQYF
TRBJ1-6 | NA | NA | TRBV12-3/TRBV12-4 | TGTGCCAGCAGGGTGGGACCTCAAAATTCACCCCTCCACTTT | CASRVGPQNSPLHF
TRBJ2-1 | TRBD2 | NA | TRBV19 | TGTGCCAGTAGTATAAGGCGGGGGGGTAAGTCCTACAATGAGCAGTTCTTC | CASSIRRGGKSYNEQFF
TRBJ2-7 | NA | NA | TRBV6-5 | TGTGCCAGCAGCAACTTGGACGAGCAGTACTTC | CASSNLDEQYF
TRBJ2-7 | NA | few | TRBV5-1 | TGCGCCAGCAGCCAGAAGAGGACAGCGGAGATTACCTACGAGCAGTACTTC | CASSQKRTAEITYEQYF
TRBJ2-7 | TRBD2 | few | TRBV19 | TGTGCCAGTAGTATGACTAGCGGGATAGCCTACGAGCAGTACTTC | CASSMTSGIAYEQYF
TRBJ1-5 | TRBD1 | NA | TRBV12-3/TRBV12-4 | TGTGCCAGCAGTTTTGACAGGGCCAATCAGCCCCAGCATTTT | CASSFDRANQPQHF
TRBJ1-2 | TRBD1 | many | TRBV12-3/TRBV12-4 | TGTGCCAGCAGTCCTCTGGGGACAGTCTTGACCAACTATGGCTACACCTTC | CASSPLGTVLTNYGYTF
TRBJ1-1 | TRBD1 | NA | TRBV7-9 | TGTGCCAGCAGCCGACCCGGGACAGGGCAAGGCACTGAAGCTTTCTTT | CASSRPGTGQGTEAFF
TRBJ2-7 | NA | NA | TRBV13 | TGTGCCAGCAGCCCCCGCGGGGTAGCGAGTTTCTCCTACGAGCAGTACTTC | CASSPRGVASFSYEQYF
TRBJ2-3 | TRBD1 | NA | TRBV7-2 | TGTGCCAGCACCTCAGGGGGCAGGGTATATACGCAGTATTTT | CASTSGGRVYTQYF
TRBJ2-1 | TRBD2 | many | TRBV12-3/TRBV12-4 | TGTGCCAGCAGTCTGAGACTAGCGGGGGGGTACAATGAGCAGTTCTTC | CASSLRLAGGYNEQFF
TRBJ2-7 | TRBD2 | NA | TRBV2 | TGTGCCAGCAGGGTGGCGGGAGCATCCGAGCAGTACTTC | CASRVAGASEQYF
TRBJ1-3 | NA | few | TRBV6-5 | TGTGCCAGCAGTTACTCGAGTACGGTGCTCTCTGGAAACACCATATATTTT | CASSYSSTVLSGNTIYF
TRBJ2-3 | TRBD2 | NA | TRBV10-3 | TGTGCCACCTTAGCGGGAAACACAGATACGCAGTATTTT | CATLAGNTDTQYF
TRBJ2-1 | NA | NA | TRBV14 | TGTGCCAGCTCACGCAGGGGAAGGCCGAATGAGCAGTTCTTC | CASSRRGRPNEQFF
TRBJ2-7 | NA | NA | TRBV12-3/TRBV12-4 | TGTGCCAGCAGTCCCCGTAGCGATTCCCGTTCAGAGCAGTACTTC | CASSPRSDSRSEQYF
TRBJ1-1 | TRBD1 | NA | TRBV19 | TGTGCCACCCACAGGGGAAACACTGAAGCTTTCTTT | CATHRGNTEAFF
TRBJ2-3 | NA | many | TRBV7-3 | TGTGCCAGCAGTCACGCTAGCACAGATACGCAGTATTTT | CASSHASTDTQYF
TRBJ1-2 | NA | NA | TRBV2 | TGTGCCAGCAGCCAGAGGGCAGCGACTAACTATGGCTACACCTTC | CASSQRAATNYGYTF
TRBJ2-2 | NA | few | TRBV6-2/TRBV6-3 | TGTGCCAGCAGTTACACTACGGGGCTCAACACCGGGGAGCTGTTTTTT | CASSYTTGLNTGELFF
TRBJ1-2 | TRBD1 | few | TRBV11-2 | TGTGCCAGCAGCTCATACAGGGGAGACTATGGCTACACCTTC | CASSSYRGDYGYTF
TRBJ2-2 | NA | NA | TRBV4-1 | TGCGCCAGCAGCCAAGAGAGATCGACGCCAGTCGTGGAGCTGTTTTTT | CASSQERSTPVVELFF
TRBJ1-1 | NA | NA | TRBV29-1 | TGCAGCGTTGGGGGGGCCAGGGCGTTGGCGAACACTGAAGCTTTCTTT | CSVGGARALANTEAFF
TRBJ1-1 | TRBD1 | NA | TRBV10-3 | TGTGCCATCAGGAAACGGGACAGGGGGAAGACTGAAGCTTTCTTT | CAIRKRDRGKTEAFF
TRBJ2-1 | TRBD2 | few | TRBV11-3 | TGTGCCAGCAGCTTACATAGCGGGCCCACCAATGAGCAGTTCTTC | CASSLHSGPTNEQFF
TRBJ2-7 | TRBD1 | few | TRBV10-3 | TGTGCCATCAGTTCCCGGGACAGGACGTTATCCTACGAGCAGTACTTC | CAISSRDRTLSYEQYF
TRBJ2-1 | NA | NA | TRBV12-3/TRBV12-4 | TGTGCCAGCAGTTTGTCAAGCCATGAGCAGTTCTTC | CASSLSSHEQFF
TRBJ2-1 | NA | NA | TRBV7-8 | TGTGCCAGCAGCGAGGGGGCTAGCGGCGGTCATTACAATGAGCAGTTCTTC | CASSEGASGGHYNEQFF
TRBJ1-1 | TRBD1 | NA | TRBV9 | TGTGCCAGCAGCGTAGAGTTGGGACAGGGAAAAATTAACACTGAAGCTTTCTTT | CASSVELGQGKINTEAFF
TRBJ1-4 | NA | NA | TRBV15 | TGTGCCACCAGCAGAGAAGGAGAAACTAATGAAAAACTGTTTTTT | CATSREGETNEKLFF
TRBJ2-2 | TRBD2 | NA | TRBV29-1 | TGCAGCGGCCGGGGGGACACCGGGGAGCTGTTTTTT | CSGRGDTGELFF
TRBJ1-1 | NA | many | TRBV12-3/TRBV12-4 | TGTGCCAGCCGTAGGGCTGGGAACACTGAAGCTTTCTTT | CASRRAGNTEAFF
TRBJ2-6 | TRBD1 | few | TRBV20-1 | TGCAGTGCTACCCCTGGGACAGCTTCTGGGGCCAACGTCCTGACTTTC | CSATPGTASGANVLTF
TRBJ2-2 | NA | few | TRBV20-1 | TGCAGTGCTAGAATCGCAGGGAACACCGGGGAGCTGTTTTTT | CSARIAGNTGELFF
TRBJ1-2 | TRBD1 | NA | TRBV12-3/TRBV12-4 | TGTGCCAGCAGTGAAACAGGGGTTACCTATGGCTACACCTTC | CASSETGVTYGYTF
TRBJ2-7 | TRBD2 | few | TRBV29-1 | TGCAGCGTTTCGGGGGGTCGCGAGCAGTACTTC | CSVSGGREQYF
TRBJ2-3 | NA | NA | TRBV5-1 | TGCGCCAGCAGCTGGGACGGTAGCACAGATACGCAGTATTTT | CASSWDGSTDTQYF
TRBJ1-6 | NA | many | TRBV15 | TGTGCCACCAGCAGAGATTGGGGCAACTCATATAATTCACCCCTCCACTTT | CATSRDWGNSYNSPLHF
TRBJ2-5 | NA | few | TRBV7-8 | TGTGCCAGCAGCTCGATGTCGAGGACGGGAGAGGAGACCCAGTACTTC | CASSSMSRTGEETQYF
TRBJ2-7 | TRBD1 | many | TRBV5-1 | TGTGCCAGCAGCTTAGACAGGGGGACCTACGAGCAGTACTTC | CASSLDRGTYEQYF